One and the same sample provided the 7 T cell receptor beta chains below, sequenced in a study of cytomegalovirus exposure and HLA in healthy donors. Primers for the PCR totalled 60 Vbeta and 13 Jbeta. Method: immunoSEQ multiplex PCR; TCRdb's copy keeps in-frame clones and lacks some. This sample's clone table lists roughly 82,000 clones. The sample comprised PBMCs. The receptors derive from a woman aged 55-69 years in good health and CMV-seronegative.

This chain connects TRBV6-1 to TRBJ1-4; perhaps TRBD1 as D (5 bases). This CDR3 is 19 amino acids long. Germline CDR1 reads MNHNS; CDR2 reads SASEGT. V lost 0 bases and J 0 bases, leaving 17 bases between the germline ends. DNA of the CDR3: TGTGCCAGCAGTGAAGCTAATGGGCAGGGCTCTGCAACTAATGAAAAACTGTTTTTT. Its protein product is CASSEANGQGSATNEKLFF.

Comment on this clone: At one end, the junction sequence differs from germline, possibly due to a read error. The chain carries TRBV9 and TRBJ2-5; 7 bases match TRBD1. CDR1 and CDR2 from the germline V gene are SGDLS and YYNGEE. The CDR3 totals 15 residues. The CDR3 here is CASGVQGVREETQYF. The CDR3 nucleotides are TGTGCCAGCGGCGTGCAGGGGGTCAGGGAAGAGACCCAGTACTTC.

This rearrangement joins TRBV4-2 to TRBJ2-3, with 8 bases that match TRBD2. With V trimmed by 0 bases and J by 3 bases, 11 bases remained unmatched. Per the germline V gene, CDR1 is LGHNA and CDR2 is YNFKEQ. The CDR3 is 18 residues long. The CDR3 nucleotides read TGTGCCAGCAGCCAAGAATTATGGGGCGCTAGCGGGACAGATACGCAGTATTTT. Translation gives CASSQELWGASGTDTQYF.

CDR3: CASSFRPLARNTGELFF. In nucleotides, the CDR3 is TGTGCCAGCAGCTTTAGGCCCCTAGCGCGGAACACCGGGGAGCTGTTTTTT. The V gene is TRBV11-2, the J gene TRBJ2-2, with a tentative D call TRBD2 (6 bases). The CDR3 has 17 residues. Between the trimmed V and J ends, which lost 3 bases and 1 base, there was a span of 15 bases. The V gene's germline CDR1 is SGHAT and CDR2 FQNNGV. Full variable domain (outside the CDR3, taken from reference TRBV11-2 and TRBJ2-2): EAGVAQSPRYKIIEKRQSVAFWCNPISGHATLYWYQQILGQGPKLLIQFQNNGVVDDSQLPKDRFSAERLKGVDSTLKIQPAKLEDSAVYLCASSFRPLARNTGELFFGEGSRLTVL.

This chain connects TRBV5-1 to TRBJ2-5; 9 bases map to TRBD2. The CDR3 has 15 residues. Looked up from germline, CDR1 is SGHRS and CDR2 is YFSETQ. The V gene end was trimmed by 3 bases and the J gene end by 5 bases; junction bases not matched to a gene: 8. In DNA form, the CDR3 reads TGCGCCAGCAGCTCCTCAGCGGGGGGTCGGGAGACCCAGTACTTC. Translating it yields CASSSSAGGRETQYF.

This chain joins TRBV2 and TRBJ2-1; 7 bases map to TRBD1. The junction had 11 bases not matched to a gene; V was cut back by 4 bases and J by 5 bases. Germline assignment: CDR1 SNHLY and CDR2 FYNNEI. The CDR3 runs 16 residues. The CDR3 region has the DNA TGTGCCAGCAGTGGACAGGGTGGGATATCCCACAATGAGCAGTTCTTC. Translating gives CASSGQGGISHNEQFF.

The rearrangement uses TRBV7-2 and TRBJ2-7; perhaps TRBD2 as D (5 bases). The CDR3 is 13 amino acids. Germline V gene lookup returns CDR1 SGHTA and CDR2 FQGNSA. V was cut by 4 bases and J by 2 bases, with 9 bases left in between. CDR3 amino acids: CASSSSEAYEQYF. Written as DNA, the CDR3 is TGTGCCAGCAGCTCATCGGAGGCCTACGAGCAGTACTTC.